Shown below are 8 T cell receptor beta chains from a single sample sequenced in a study of cytomegalovirus exposure and HLA in healthy donors. PCR primers comprised 60 Vbeta and 13 Jbeta primers. Profiled with immunoSEQ multiplex PCR; TCRdb holds only in-frame clones, not every one. The sample includes approximately 180,000 clones, approximately 78% of them seen just once. Input material: PBMCs. The receptor set was obtained from a woman aged 45-59 years in good health and CMV-seropositive.

This sequence joins TRBV18 and TRBJ2-1, with 7 bases lining up with TRBD1. The CDR3 consists of 17 residues. Trimming cost V 3 bases and J 7 bases; bases outside gene matches: 15. Germline CDR1 is KGHSH and CDR2 is LQKENI. In DNA, the CDR3 is TGTGCCAGCTCACCGTCGACAGGGCTGTTTAGTTTGAATGAGCAGTTCTTC. Its translation is CASSPSTGLFSLNEQFF. Combining the CDR3 with reference TRBV18 and TRBJ2-1 gives the whole variable domain NAGVMQNPRHLVRRRGQEARLRCSPMKGHSHVYWYRQLPEEGLKFMVYLQKENIIDESGMPKERFSAEFPKEGPSILRIQQVVRGDSAAYFCASSPSTGLFSLNEQFFGPGTRLTVL.

V is TRBV19 and J is TRBJ2-5; 9 bases are shared with TRBD1. Germline loops: CDR1 LNHDA, CDR2 SQIVND (reference sequence). This CDR3 region has 15 residues. Losses at the gene ends were 5 bases for V and 4 bases for J; bases not matched to a gene: 8. CDR3 nucleotides: TGTGCCAGTAGTCCCCAGAGGACAGGGGCAGAGACCCAGTACTTC. This encodes CASSPQRTGAETQYF.

The V and J genes are TRBV18 and TRBJ1-1; TRBD1 matches 7 bases. V shed 5 bases, J shed 2 bases, and the junction held 5 bases outside the gene matches. The CDR3 is 14 residues long. Germline CDR1 reads KGHSH; CDR2 reads LQKENI. DNA for the CDR3: TGTGCCAGCTCAACCCGACAGGGCAACACTGAAGCTTTCTTT. It translates to CASSTRQGNTEAFF.

The V call is TRBV5-1, the J call TRBJ2-1, with a possible D match to TRBD1 (6 bases). CDR3 length: 16 amino acids. Germline V gene sequence: CDR1 SGHRS, CDR2 YFSETQ. V was cut by 2 bases and J by 0 bases, with 12 bases left in between. DNA for the CDR3: TGCGCCAGCAGCTTATCGACAGGCGGCTCCTACAATGAGCAGTTCTTC. Translating gives CASSLSTGGSYNEQFF.

V gene TRBV4-1 combines with J gene TRBJ2-1; 7 nucleotides align to TRBD2. Germline CDR1 MGHRA, CDR2 YSYEKL. The V and J ends lost 0 bases and 6 bases, in that order; junction bases with no gene match: 11. This CDR3 is 17 amino acids long. The CDR3 sequence: CASSQDRFRGDGNEQFF. Here the CDR3 DNA reads TGCGCCAGCAGCCAAGATAGATTTCGGGGGGATGGCAATGAGCAGTTCTTC.

The chain carries TRBV4-1 and TRBJ1-3; the match to TRBD1 covers 8 bases. The CDR3 covers 16 residues. Germline-derived CDR1 and CDR2 are MGHRA and YSYEKL. V gave up 4 bases and J gave up 0 bases; unmatched junction bases: 5. This CDR3 is CASSLWTGLSGNTIYF. CDR3 sequence (DNA): TGCGCCAGCAGCCTTTGGACAGGGCTCTCTGGAAACACCATATATTTT.

V and J are TRBV27 and TRBJ2-7; 9 bases agree with TRBD2. Germline values: CDR1 MNHEY, CDR2 SMNVEV (reference sequence). The V segment lost 7 bases and the J segment 5 bases; nucleotides outside the gene matches: 6. This CDR3 region has 13 residues. The CDR3 bases are TGTGCCAGCAACGCGGGGGGGCAAAACGAGCAGTACTTC. Its translation is CASNAGGQNEQYF.

This clone was seen once. The chain combines TRBV13 with TRBJ2-5, with TRBD1 identical over 9 bases. Germline CDR1 reads PRHDT; CDR2 reads FYEKMQ (reference sequence). This CDR3 spans 16 amino acids. Trimming cost V 5 bases and J 1 base; bases outside gene matches: 8. CDR3 in DNA: TGTGCCAGCAGCCGCGGGACAGGGAGCCTCCAAGAGACCCAGTACTTC. This gives the protein CASSRGTGSLQETQYF. Drawing the rest from reference TRBV13 and TRBJ2-5, the complete variable domain is AAGVIQSPRHLIKEKRETATLKCYPIPRHDTVYWYQQGPGQDPQFLISFYEKMQSDKGSIPDRFSAQQFSDYHSELNMSSLELGDSALYFCASSRGTGSLQETQYFGPGTRLLVL.